Below are 2 T cell receptor beta chains sequenced from a single sample in a study of T cell responses to AZD1222 COVID-19 vaccine. Sequencing was performed with immunoSEQ multiplex PCR; in TCRdb, only in-frame clones are kept and a portion is missing. The sample lists about 72,000 clones; 86% were seen once. Sequencing used peripheral blood, obtained on day 0 of AZD1222 vaccination. The origin of the receptors is an adult in good health.

The J gene is TRBJ2-5, the V gene TRBV11-3, with D tentatively TRBD1 (6 bases). The CDR3 extends over 14 amino acids. The V end lost 5 bases, the J end lost 5 bases, and 15 bases lay between the germline ends. CDR1 is SGHNT and CDR2 is YENEEA in the germline V gene. CDR3 in amino acids: CASSPGTSLETQYF. CDR3 DNA sequence: TGTGCCAGCAGCCCCGGGACATCTTTGGAGACCCAGTACTTC.

The J gene is TRBJ2-2, the V gene TRBV3-1 (or the pseudogene TRBV3-2); 7 bases match TRBD1. The trim removed 0 bases at V and 4 bases at J, leaving 5 bases unmatched. This CDR3 spans 16 amino acids. CDR1 LGHDT and CDR2 YNNKEL come from the germline V gene (reference sequence). In DNA form, the CDR3 reads TGTGCCAGCAGCCAAGAGGGCAGGGGGATCACCGGGGAGCTGTTTTTT. It specifies CASSQEGRGITGELFF.